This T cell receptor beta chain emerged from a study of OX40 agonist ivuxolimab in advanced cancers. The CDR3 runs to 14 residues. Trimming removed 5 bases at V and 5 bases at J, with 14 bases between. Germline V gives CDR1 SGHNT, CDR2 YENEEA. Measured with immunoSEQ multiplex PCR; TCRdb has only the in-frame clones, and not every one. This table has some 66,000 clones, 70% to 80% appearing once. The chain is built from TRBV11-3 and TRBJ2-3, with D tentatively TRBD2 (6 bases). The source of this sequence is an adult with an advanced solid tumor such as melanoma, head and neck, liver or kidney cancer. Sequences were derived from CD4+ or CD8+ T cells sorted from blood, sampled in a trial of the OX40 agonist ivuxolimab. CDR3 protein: CASSQDAGRDTQYF. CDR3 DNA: TGTGCCAGCAGCCAGGACGCGGGGAGAGATACGCAGTATTTT.